This TCR beta chain was sequenced in a study of beta chain features in type 1 diabetes. Study observations and caveats: Shortening that was moderate but significant affected the TCRB CDR3s of Type 1 diabetes patients in all four CD4+ subsets.

A note on this clone: Its antigen is currently unknown.

The sequenced template was cDNA made from the entire isolated RNA. TCRdb keeps only in-frame clones here, not all; method: immunoSEQ multiplex PCR. This table has a few hundred thousand clones, roughly a fifth appearing once. The TCR sequence derives from a woman in her late teens or twenties in good health. What was sequenced was naive CD4+ T cells from blood.

CDR3 residues: CASTPWGLTGELFF. The CDR3 DNA is TGCGCCAGCACACCCTGGGGGCTGACCGGGGAGCTGTTTTTT. This rearrangement joins TRBV4-1 to TRBJ2-2, with D perhaps TRBD1 (6 bases). The ends were cut back, 7 bases at V and 5 bases at J, with 14 bases in the middle. The germline V gene has CDR1 MGHRA and CDR2 YSYEKL. This CDR3 has 14 amino acids.